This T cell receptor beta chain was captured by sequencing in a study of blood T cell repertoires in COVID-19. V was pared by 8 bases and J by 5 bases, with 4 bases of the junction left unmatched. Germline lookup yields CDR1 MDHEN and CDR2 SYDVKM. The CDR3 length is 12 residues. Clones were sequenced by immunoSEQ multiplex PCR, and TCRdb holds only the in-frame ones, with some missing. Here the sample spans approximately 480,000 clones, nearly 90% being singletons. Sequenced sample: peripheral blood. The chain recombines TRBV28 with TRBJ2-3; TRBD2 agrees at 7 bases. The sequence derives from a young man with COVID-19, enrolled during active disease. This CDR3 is CASAGGRDTQYF. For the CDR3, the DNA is TGTGCCAGCGCCGGCGGGAGAGATACGCAGTATTTT.